These 16 T cell receptor beta chains originate from one sample sequenced in a study of cytomegalovirus exposure and HLA in healthy donors. It was with 60 Vbeta and 13 Jbeta primers that the PCR ran. Clones were read by immunoSEQ multiplex PCR, and TCRdb kept only the in-frame ones, dropping some. The sample lists around 250,000 clones, roughly four fifths seen once, with 8% in the top ten. Input material: PBMCs. The source of these receptors is a woman aged 55-70 years in good health and CMV-seropositive.

This clone was found once. This chain connects TRBV9 to TRBJ1-2, with TRBD1 matching over 7 bases. Germline assignment: CDR1 SGDLS and CDR2 YYNGEE. The CDR3 length is 13 residues. J gave up 5 bases and V 7 bases, and 8 bases lay outside the gene matches. In DNA form, the CDR3 reads TGTGCCAGCTCCACAGGGGATTCTTATGGCTACACCTTC. Translating it yields CASSTGDSYGYTF.

The rearrangement links TRBV9 to TRBJ1-5, with 8 bases identical to TRBD1. The V segment lost 3 bases and the J segment 4 bases; nucleotides outside the gene matches: 6. Germline CDR1 is SGDLS and CDR2 is YYNGEE. This CDR3 spans 15 amino acids. CDR3 residues: CASSAQGARNQPQHF. The CDR3 bases are TGTGCCAGCAGCGCGCAGGGGGCTAGGAATCAGCCCCAGCATTTT.

A word on this clone: The junction differs from germline at one of its ends, possibly a read error. The chain uses TRBV7-8 and TRBJ2-5, with 9 bases aligning to TRBD1. The germline CDR1 and CDR2 sequences are SGHVS and FQNEAQ. This CDR3 spans 16 amino acids. This chain's CDR3 is CASNLQGASQQETQYF. The DNA for the CDR3 is TGTGCCAGCAACTTACAGGGGGCATCCCAACAAGAGACCCAGTACTTC.

The CDR3 loop reads CASSSLFRTGANEKLFF. The CDR3 DNA is TGTGCCAGCAGTTCCCTTTTCCGGACAGGGGCTAATGAAAAACTGTTTTTT. The genes are TRBV28 and TRBJ1-4, with TRBD1 matching over 9 bases. The CDR3 covers 17 residues. With 4 bases clipped from V and 3 bases from J, the junction kept 9 bases outside the gene matches. Germline CDR1 reads MDHEN; CDR2 reads SYDVKM.

The chain combines TRBV28 with TRBJ2-1; 7 nucleotides align to TRBD2. The trim removed 6 bases at V and 5 bases at J, leaving 4 bases unmatched. Germline V CDR1 and CDR2: MDHEN, SYDVKM. This CDR3 spans 13 amino acids. The CDR3: CASSSGLDNEQFF. CDR3 in DNA: TGTGCCAGCAGCTCCGGACTAGACAATGAGCAGTTCTTC.

This clone was counted a single time. The rearrangement joins TRBV5-7 to TRBJ1-4; D unclear. TRBV5-7 is known as an ORF, though its function is uncertain. The CDR3 extends over 14 amino acids. V lost 10 bases and J lost 8, with 21 bases in between. The CDR3 loop reads CAFWLTSRGEKLFF. The CDR3 bases are TGTGCCTTTTGGCTTACGTCCCGAGGAGAAAAACTGTTTTTT.

The V gene is TRBV6-1, the J gene TRBJ2-7; D gene unclear. The germline V gene encodes CDR1 MNHNS and CDR2 SASEGT. Deletions cut 2 bases from V and 2 bases from J, with 10 bases between. The CDR3 totals 14 residues. The CDR3 sequence: CASSESWPAYEQYF. The CDR3 DNA reads as TGTGCCAGCAGTGAATCCTGGCCTGCCTACGAGCAGTACTTC.

This clone was seen just once. The chain has TRBV11-1 and TRBJ1-1; 9 nucleotides line up with TRBD1. The CDR3 consists of 12 residues. From germline, CDR1 is SGHAT and CDR2 FQDESV (reference sequence). J was trimmed by 6 bases and V by 5 bases; bases with no gene match: 1. CDR3 in amino acids: CASSTGGPEAFF. CDR3 nucleotide sequence: TGTGCCAGCAGCACAGGGGGCCCTGAAGCTTTCTTT.

The chain recombines TRBV18 with TRBJ1-1; 7 bases map to TRBD1. V lost 3 bases, J lost 2 bases, and 12 bases stayed unmatched. Germline V lookup: CDR1 KGHSH, CDR2 LQKENI. The CDR3 length is 17 residues. The CDR3 protein is CASSPVRQGSPNTEAFF. The CDR3 nucleotides are TGTGCCAGCTCACCCGTTCGACAGGGTTCTCCCAACACTGAAGCTTTCTTT. The whole variable domain, filled in from reference TRBV18 and TRBJ1-1, reads NAGVMQNPRHLVRRRGQEARLRCSPMKGHSHVYWYRQLPEEGLKFMVYLQKENIIDESGMPKERFSAEFPKEGPSILRIQQVVRGDSAAYFCASSPVRQGSPNTEAFFGQGTRLTVV.

This chain joins TRBV7-9 and TRBJ2-3, with 8 bases aligning to TRBD1. CDR1 and CDR2 from the germline V gene are SEHNR and FQNEAQ (reference sequence). The trim removed 1 base at V and 4 bases at J, leaving 4 bases unmatched. There are 15 residues in the CDR3. The chain's CDR3 is CASSLVQGASDTQYF. The DNA for the CDR3 is TGTGCCAGCAGCTTAGTCCAGGGGGCATCAGATACGCAGTATTTT.

The V and J genes are TRBV5-8 and TRBJ1-2; D is unclear. This CDR3 has 13 amino acids. V was pared by 4 bases and J by 3 bases, with 10 bases between. Looked up from germline, CDR1 is SGHTS and CDR2 is YDEGEE. Here the CDR3 reads CASSVDSDYGYTF. The CDR3 nucleotides read TGTGCCAGCAGCGTAGACTCGGACTATGGCTACACCTTC.

The chain combines TRBV18 with TRBJ1-1, with 8 bases aligning to TRBD1. Germline-derived CDR1 and CDR2 are KGHSH and LQKENI. The CDR3 covers 14 residues. The trim removed 3 bases at V and 7 bases at J, leaving 7 bases unmatched. CDR3 sequence: CASSPSSGTGEAFF. DNA for the CDR3: TGTGCCAGCTCACCTTCCTCGGGGACAGGTGAAGCTTTCTTT. Full variable domain (remainder filled in from reference TRBV18 and TRBJ1-1): NAGVMQNPRHLVRRRGQEARLRCSPMKGHSHVYWYRQLPEEGLKFMVYLQKENIIDESGMPKERFSAEFPKEGPSILRIQQVVRGDSAAYFCASSPSSGTGEAFFGQGTRLTVV.

The rearrangement links TRBV6-5 to TRBJ2-1; 7 bases are shared with TRBD2. After removal of 5 bases from V and 7 bases from J, the junction contained 8 bases not matched to a gene. This CDR3 has 14 residues. The germline V gene has CDR1 MNHEY and CDR2 SVGAGI. CDR3 sequence (DNA): TGTGCCAGCAGTATCCCGGGACTACAGAATGAGCAGTTCTTC. Translating gives CASSIPGLQNEQFF.

This chain joins TRBV7-9 and TRBJ1-1; perhaps TRBD1 as D (6 bases). The CDR3 has 15 amino acids. CDR1 and CDR2 (germline): SEHNR, FQNEAQ (reference sequence). Trimming took off 5 bases at V and 1 base at J, with 14 bases between the two ends. CDR3 sequence: CASSPLTGGNTEAFF. CDR3 DNA: TGTGCCAGCAGCCCCTTGACAGGCGGGAACACTGAAGCTTTCTTT.

A few counts support this clone. This chain joins TRBV10-3 and TRBJ1-4; 10 nucleotides line up with TRBD1. V dropped 4 bases and J dropped 13; count of bases not matched to a gene: 3. This CDR3 spans 12 amino acids. Germline V gene data show CDR1 as ENHRY and CDR2 as SYGVKD. CDR3 nucleotides: TGTGCCATCAGTGGGACAGGGGGAAGACTGTTTTTT. It is translated as CAISGTGGRLFF.

The chain uses TRBV19 and TRBJ1-5; D might be TRBD1 (6 bases). CDR1 and CDR2 (germline): LNHDA, SQIVND (reference sequence). V shed 5 bases and J shed 6 bases, with 11 bases lying between them. The CDR3 spans 13 residues. This CDR3 is CASSEQGGQPQHF. CDR3 in DNA: TGTGCCAGTAGTGAACAGGGCGGTCAGCCCCAGCATTTT.